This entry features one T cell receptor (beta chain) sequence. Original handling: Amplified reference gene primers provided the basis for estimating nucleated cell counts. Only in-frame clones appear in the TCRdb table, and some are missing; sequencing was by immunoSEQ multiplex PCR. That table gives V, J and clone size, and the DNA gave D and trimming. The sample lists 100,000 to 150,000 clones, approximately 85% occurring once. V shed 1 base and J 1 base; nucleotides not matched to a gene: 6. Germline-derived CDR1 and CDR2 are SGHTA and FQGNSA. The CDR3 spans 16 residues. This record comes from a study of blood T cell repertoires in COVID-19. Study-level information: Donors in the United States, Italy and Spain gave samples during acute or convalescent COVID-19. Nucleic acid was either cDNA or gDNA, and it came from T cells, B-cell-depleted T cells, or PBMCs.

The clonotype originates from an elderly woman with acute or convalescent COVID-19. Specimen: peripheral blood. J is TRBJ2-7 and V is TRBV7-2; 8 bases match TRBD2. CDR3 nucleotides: TGTGCCAGCAGCTTAGGGCTAGCGGGTTTGTCCTACGAGCAGTACTTC. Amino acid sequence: CASSLGLAGLSYEQYF.